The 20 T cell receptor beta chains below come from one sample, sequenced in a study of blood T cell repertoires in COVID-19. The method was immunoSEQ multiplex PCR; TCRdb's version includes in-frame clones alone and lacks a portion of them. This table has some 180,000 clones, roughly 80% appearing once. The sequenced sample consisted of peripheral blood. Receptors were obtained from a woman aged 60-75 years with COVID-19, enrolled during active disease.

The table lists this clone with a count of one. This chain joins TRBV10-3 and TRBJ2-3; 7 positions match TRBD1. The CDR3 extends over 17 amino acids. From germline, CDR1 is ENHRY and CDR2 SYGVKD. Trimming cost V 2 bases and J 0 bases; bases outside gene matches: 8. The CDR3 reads CAISEAQGTVSTDTQYF. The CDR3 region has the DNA TGTGCCATCAGTGAGGCTCAGGGGACAGTAAGCACAGATACGCAGTATTTT.

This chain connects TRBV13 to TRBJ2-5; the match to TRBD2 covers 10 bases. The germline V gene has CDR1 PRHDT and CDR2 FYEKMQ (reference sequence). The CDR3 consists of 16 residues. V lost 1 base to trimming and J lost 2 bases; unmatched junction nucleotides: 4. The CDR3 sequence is CASSLEGLADQETQYF. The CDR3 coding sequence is TGTGCCAGCAGCTTAGAAGGACTAGCGGATCAAGAGACCCAGTACTTC.

The CDR3 is CASSRDRGQTGSPLHF. The DNA for the CDR3 is TGTGCCAGCAGTCGGGACAGGGGGCAAACGGGTTCACCCCTCCACTTT. This chain uses TRBV5-6 with TRBJ1-6; TRBD1 agrees at 12 bases. V lost 5 bases, J lost 9 bases, and 9 bases stayed unmatched. Germline CDR1 is SGHDT and CDR2 is YYEEEE. This CDR3 comprises 16 residues.

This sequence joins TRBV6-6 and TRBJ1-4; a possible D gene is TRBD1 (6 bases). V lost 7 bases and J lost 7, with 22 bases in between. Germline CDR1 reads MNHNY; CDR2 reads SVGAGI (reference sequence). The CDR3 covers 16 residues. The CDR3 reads CASTPRGGTSGEKLFF. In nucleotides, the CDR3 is TGTGCCAGCACTCCCAGGGGTGGGACAAGCGGTGAAAAACTGTTTTTT.

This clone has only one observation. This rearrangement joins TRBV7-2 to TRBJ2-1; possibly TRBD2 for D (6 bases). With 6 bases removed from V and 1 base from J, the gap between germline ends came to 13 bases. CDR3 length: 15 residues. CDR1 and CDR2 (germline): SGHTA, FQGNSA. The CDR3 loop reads CASSTMRGSYNEQFF. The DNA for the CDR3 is TGTGCCAGCAGTACAATGCGGGGTTCCTACAATGAGCAGTTCTTC.

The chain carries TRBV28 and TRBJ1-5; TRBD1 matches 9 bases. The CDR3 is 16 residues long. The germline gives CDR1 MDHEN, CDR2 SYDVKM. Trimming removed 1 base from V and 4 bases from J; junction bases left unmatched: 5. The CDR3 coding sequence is TGTGCCAGCAGTTTATTGCCGGGACAGGGAAATCAGCCCCAGCATTTT. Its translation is CASSLLPGQGNQPQHF. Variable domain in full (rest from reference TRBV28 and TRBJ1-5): DVKVTQSSRYLVKRTGEKVFLECVQDMDHENMFWYRQDPGLGLRLIYFSYDVKMKEKGDIPEGYSVSREKKERFSLILESASTNQTSMYLCASSLLPGQGNQPQHFGDGTRLSIL.

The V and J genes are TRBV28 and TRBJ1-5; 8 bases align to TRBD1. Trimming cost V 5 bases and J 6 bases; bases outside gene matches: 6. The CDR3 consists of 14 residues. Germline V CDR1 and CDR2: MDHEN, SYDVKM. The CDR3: CASSTAGGSQPQHF. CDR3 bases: TGTGCCAGCAGTACAGCAGGGGGCAGTCAGCCCCAGCATTTT.

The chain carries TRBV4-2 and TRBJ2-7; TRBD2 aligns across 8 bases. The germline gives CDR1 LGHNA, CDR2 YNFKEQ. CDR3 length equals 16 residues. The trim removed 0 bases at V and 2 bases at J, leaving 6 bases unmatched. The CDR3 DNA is TGTGCCAGCAGCCAAGAATCCGCGGGAGGCCCCTACGAGCAGTACTTC. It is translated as CASSQESAGGPYEQYF.

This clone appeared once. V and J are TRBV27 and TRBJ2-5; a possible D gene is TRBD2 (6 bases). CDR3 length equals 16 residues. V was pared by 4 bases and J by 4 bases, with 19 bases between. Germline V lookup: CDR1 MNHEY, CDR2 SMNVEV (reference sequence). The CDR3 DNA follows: TGTGCCAGCAGTTCCAACCTGGCAGGGAGGTCAGAGACCCAGTACTTC. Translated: CASSSNLAGRSETQYF.

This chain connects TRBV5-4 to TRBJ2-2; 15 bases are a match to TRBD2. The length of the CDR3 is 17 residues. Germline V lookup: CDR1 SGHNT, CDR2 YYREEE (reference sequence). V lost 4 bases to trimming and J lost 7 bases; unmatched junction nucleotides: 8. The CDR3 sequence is CASSPGTSGRRDGELFF. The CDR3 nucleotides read TGTGCCAGCAGCCCCGGGACTAGCGGGAGGAGGGACGGGGAGCTGTTTTTT.

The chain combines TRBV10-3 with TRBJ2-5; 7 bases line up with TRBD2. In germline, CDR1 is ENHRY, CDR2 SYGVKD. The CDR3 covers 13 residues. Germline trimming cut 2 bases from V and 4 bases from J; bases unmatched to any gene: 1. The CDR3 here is CAISEGRAETQYF. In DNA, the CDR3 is TGTGCCATCAGTGAGGGGAGGGCAGAGACCCAGTACTTC.

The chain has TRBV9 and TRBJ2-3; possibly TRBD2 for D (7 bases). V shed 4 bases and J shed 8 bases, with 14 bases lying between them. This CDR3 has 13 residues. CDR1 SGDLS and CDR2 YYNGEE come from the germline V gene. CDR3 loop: CASSPPGGATQYF. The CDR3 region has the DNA TGTGCCAGCAGCCCCCCTGGGGGGGCTACGCAGTATTTT.

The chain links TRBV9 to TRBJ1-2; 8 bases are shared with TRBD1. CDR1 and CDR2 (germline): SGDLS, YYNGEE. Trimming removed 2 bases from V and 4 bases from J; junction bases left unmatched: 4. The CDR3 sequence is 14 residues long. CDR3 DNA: TGTGCCAGCAGCGTGGACAGGGCCGTCTATGGCTACACCTTC. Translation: CASSVDRAVYGYTF.

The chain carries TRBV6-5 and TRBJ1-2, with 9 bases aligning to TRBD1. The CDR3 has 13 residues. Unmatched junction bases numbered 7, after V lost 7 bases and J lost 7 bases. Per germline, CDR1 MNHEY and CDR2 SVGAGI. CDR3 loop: CASTNRGLGGYTF. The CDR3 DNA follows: TGTGCCAGCACCAACAGGGGGCTAGGTGGCTACACCTTC.

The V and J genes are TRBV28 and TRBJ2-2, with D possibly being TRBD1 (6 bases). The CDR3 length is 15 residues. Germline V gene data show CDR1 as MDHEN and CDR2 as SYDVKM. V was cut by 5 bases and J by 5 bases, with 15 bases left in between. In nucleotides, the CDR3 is TGTGCCAGCAGTGCCGGGGACATCTTTACCGGGGAGCTGTTTTTT. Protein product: CASSAGDIFTGELFF.

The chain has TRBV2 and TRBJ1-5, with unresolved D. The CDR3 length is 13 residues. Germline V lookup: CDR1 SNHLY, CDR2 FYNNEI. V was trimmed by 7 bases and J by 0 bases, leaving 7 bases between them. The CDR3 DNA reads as TGTGCCAGCACCCGGGATAGCAATCAGCCCCAGCATTTT. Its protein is CASTRDSNQPQHF.

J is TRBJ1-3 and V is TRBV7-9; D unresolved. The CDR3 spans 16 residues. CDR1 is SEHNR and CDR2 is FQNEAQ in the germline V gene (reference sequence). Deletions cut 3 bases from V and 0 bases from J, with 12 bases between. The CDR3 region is CASSFGNWGSGNTIYF. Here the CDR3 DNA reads TGTGCCAGCAGCTTCGGGAATTGGGGCTCTGGAAACACCATATATTTT.

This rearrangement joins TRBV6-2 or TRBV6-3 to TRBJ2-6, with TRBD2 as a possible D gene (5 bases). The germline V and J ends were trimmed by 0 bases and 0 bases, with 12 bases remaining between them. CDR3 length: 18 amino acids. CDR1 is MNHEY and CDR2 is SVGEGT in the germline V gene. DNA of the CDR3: TGTGCCAGCAGTTACTCATCCGGGATGGGCTCTGGGGCCAACGTCCTGACTTTC. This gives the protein CASSYSSGMGSGANVLTF.

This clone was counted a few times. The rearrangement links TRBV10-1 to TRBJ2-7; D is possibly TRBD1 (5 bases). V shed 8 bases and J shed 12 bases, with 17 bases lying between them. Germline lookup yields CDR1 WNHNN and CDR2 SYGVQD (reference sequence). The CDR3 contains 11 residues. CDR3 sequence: CASSFDRSTYV. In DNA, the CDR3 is TGCGCCAGCTCTTTCGACAGATCAACGTACGTC.

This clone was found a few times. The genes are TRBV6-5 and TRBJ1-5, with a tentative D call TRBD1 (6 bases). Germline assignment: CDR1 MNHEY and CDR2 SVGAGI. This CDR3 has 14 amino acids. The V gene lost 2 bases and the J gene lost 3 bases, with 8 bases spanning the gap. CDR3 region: CASSYGQNNQPQHF. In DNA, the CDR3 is TGTGCCAGCAGTTACGGACAGAACAATCAGCCCCAGCATTTT.